This T cell receptor beta chain stems from a study of glioma-infiltrating T cells. Overall study findings and caveats: CDR3 overlap between tissue and blood was very small.

About this clonotype itself: The antigen is not known.

Amplification of TCR alpha and beta CDR3 regions from RNA used iRepertoire nested multiplex PCR. MiXCR, run by TCRdb on the multiplex PCR reads, gives a single entry per CDR3 protein. The data hold fewer than 55,000 distinct CDR3 sequences, with about 20% observed a single time. The CDR3 is 16 residues long. In germline, CDR1 is SNHLY, CDR2 FYNNEI. Trimming cost V 1 base and J 3 bases, with 16 bases left between them. The rearrangement uses TRBV2 and TRBJ2-7, with a weak D call TRBD2 (6 bases). Material: glioma tissue, nonneoplastic brain tissue, or PBMCs (not recorded which). The source is a human donor with low-grade glioma or glioblastoma, undergoing nonglioma brain surgery, or in good health (not recorded which). As DNA, the CDR3 is TGTGCCAGCAGTGAAGAGACCGGGACTGCGCTCTACGAGCAGTACGTC. It yields the protein CASSEETGTALYEQYV.